This T cell receptor (beta chain) was retrieved from a study of early T cells in non-severe SARS-CoV-2 infection (TCRdb year 2021). Regarding the complete study: Because TCR sequencing was done on bulk RNA from unsorted whole blood, the alpha and beta chains could not be paired. Beyond this particular receptor, the publication reports: VDJdb matching was skewed toward anti-spike CD8 responses and likely underestimated virus-specific expansions, missing private and CD4 specificities.

The library was prepared using 5' RACE. TCRdb names NextSeq 500 as the instrument used. To correct for sequencing error and PCR bias, the TCR library protocol tagged individual cDNA molecules with unique molecular identifiers. Both TCR alpha and beta chains were sequenced, and tight co-correlation was observed between alpha and beta sequence abundances in each sample. The paper's data handling went like this. Decombinator V4 was used to annotate TCR sequences for V gene, J gene and CDR3. Expanded TCRs were defined as changing significantly between any two time points under a Poisson model with p below 0.0001. TCR abundances were normalised to the total number of TCRs sequenced per sample and expressed as counts per million. TRAV1-2 paired with TRAJ12, TRAJ20 or TRAJ33 defined MAIT TCRs, while TRAV10 paired with TRAJ18 defined iNKT TCRs. VDJdb, accessed 1 November 2021, was searched for CMV, EBV and SARS-CoV-2 annotated TCRs, excluding TCRs annotated for multiple antigens. The raw public data were reprocessed by TCRdb itself: fastp quality trimming at Q25, MiXCR clonotype calling, in-frame beta chains only. Merged by CDR3 protein, the rows form single entries marked with the most common genes and DNA. What appears here as the V and J calls and clone size reflects TCRdb's work, not the paper's. This sample lists more than 80,000 distinct CDR3 sequences; roughly an eighth were detected once. Approximately 1.3% of the sample is taken by the ten largest.

The CDR3 holds 13 amino acids from the cysteine to the phenylalanine. The read is trimmed to its CDR3 DNA, 39 bases read in frame from base 1. The junction carries 8 bases between V and J, which are trimmed by 2 bases and 6 bases respectively. From a lookup of the germline V gene, CDR1 and CDR2 are SGHTA and FQGNSA. This was a case-control study nested in a cohort of healthcare workers in London, UK, who had nasopharyngeal swab PCR tests and blood samples taken every week. Healthcare workers were recruited between 23 and 31 March 2020, during the week of the UK lockdown, and were followed weekly for up to roughly 16 weeks. Points on this clonotype: Its antigen remains undetermined. The record has no base qualities; no much larger clone is one base away.

The sequence came from an adult who was a healthcare worker with PCR-confirmed SARS-CoV-2 infection or an uninfected control (not recorded which). The rearranged segments are TRBV7-2 and TRBJ2-1; no D gene call is confident. Sequences were obtained from whole blood. The CDR3 loop reads CASSLRSFNEQFF. The nucleotide sequence reads TGTGCCAGCAGCTTACGCAGCTTCAATGAGCAGTTCTTC.